The 9 T cell receptor beta chains in this list originate from one sample, sequenced in a study of cytomegalovirus exposure and HLA in healthy donors. The PCR ran on 60 Vbeta and 13 Jbeta primers. Only in-frame clones appear in the TCRdb table, and some are missing; sequencing was by immunoSEQ multiplex PCR. Of about 68,000 clones listed, about 81% were seen once; the top ten hold about 6.8%. The specimen was PBMCs. Every receptor here comes from a human donor in good health.

V gene TRBV6-1 combines with J gene TRBJ2-7; 7 bases match TRBD1. In germline, CDR1 is MNHNS, CDR2 SASEGT. J was trimmed by 7 bases and V by 1 base; bases with no gene match: 7. The CDR3 totals 14 residues. The CDR3 DNA is TGTGCCAGCAGTGAAGTCACAGGGGTTGGGGAGCAGTACTTC. Translation gives CASSEVTGVGEQYF.

The chain couples TRBV7-2 to TRBJ2-2; no clear D. The CDR3 is 14 amino acids. Trimming removed 5 bases from V and 1 base from J, with 8 bases in between. CDR1 and CDR2 from the germline V gene are SGHTA and FQGNSA. The CDR3 protein is CASSLAKNTGELFF. CDR3 nucleotide sequence: TGTGCCAGCAGCCTTGCTAAGAACACCGGGGAGCTGTTTTTT.

J is TRBJ2-6 and V is TRBV18; maybe TRBD2 (5 bases). Germline V gene data show CDR1 as KGHSH and CDR2 as LQKENI. Trimming left V 3 bases short and J 0 bases short, with 12 bases between. CDR3 length: 17 amino acids. The CDR3 DNA reads TGTGCCAGCTCACCTAACGGACTTTTCTCTGGGGCCAACGTCCTGACTTTC. Protein product: CASSPNGLFSGANVLTF.

This clone was counted only a few times. V gene TRBV19 combines with J gene TRBJ2-7; the match to TRBD1 covers 9 bases. Germline V gene lookup returns CDR1 LNHDA and CDR2 SQIVND (reference sequence). The V and J ends lost 5 bases and 6 bases, in that order; junction bases with no gene match: 11. The CDR3 contains 15 residues. The CDR3 region has the DNA TGTGCCAGTAGTGGCTTTTTACAGGGGGCGAGCGAGCAGTACTTC. Protein: CASSGFLQGASEQYF.

This clone was recorded once. The V call is TRBV7-8, the J call TRBJ2-1; TRBD2 matches 7 bases. Trimming took 3 bases from V and 11 from J; bases not matched to a gene: 13. The CDR3 has 15 amino acids. Per the germline V gene, CDR1 is SGHVS and CDR2 is FQNEAQ. CDR3 loop: CASSFRVGGGEKQFF. The DNA of the CDR3 is TGTGCCAGCAGCTTTAGGGTGGGCGGGGGAGAAAAGCAGTTCTTC.

Worth noting for this clone: One junction end does not reproduce the germline sequence, and a read error may be involved. The genes are TRBV6-5 and TRBJ2-5; 9 bases fit TRBD1. Germline V gene sequence: CDR1 MNHEY, CDR2 SVGAGI. The CDR3 is 16 residues long. CDR3 region: CASSSGTGRIRETQYF. CDR3 bases: TGTGCCAGTAGTTCCGGGACAGGGAGAATACGGGAGACCCAGTACTTC.

The chain employs TRBV5-6 and TRBJ1-4; no clear D. The CDR3 spans 14 residues. The V and J ends lost 4 bases and 8 bases respectively, with 15 bases between them. The germline V gene encodes CDR1 SGHDT and CDR2 YYEEEE. The CDR3 region has the DNA TGTGCCAGCAGCCCGGAGGCTACGGGGGAAAAACTGTTTTTT. Translating it yields CASSPEATGEKLFF.

This clone was found a few times. The rearrangement uses TRBV6-5 and TRBJ1-1; TRBD1 is a possible D gene (5 bases). The CDR3 runs to 12 residues. Per the germline V gene, CDR1 is MNHEY and CDR2 is SVGAGI. Trimming removed 7 bases at V and 4 bases at J, with 10 bases between. The DNA for the CDR3 is TGTGCCAGCAAACGGGGGACCACTGAAGCTTTCTTT. This sequence encodes CASKRGTTEAFF.

This chain joins TRBV6-5 and TRBJ1-2; D possibly corresponds to TRBD1 (5 bases). This CDR3 contains 15 residues. V was trimmed by 0 bases and J by 6 bases, leaving 14 bases between them. Germline V gene data show CDR1 as MNHEY and CDR2 as SVGAGI. DNA for the CDR3: TGTGCCAGCAGTTACTCGTCGCCAGGGTCAAATGGCTACACCTTC. This translates into CASSYSSPGSNGYTF.